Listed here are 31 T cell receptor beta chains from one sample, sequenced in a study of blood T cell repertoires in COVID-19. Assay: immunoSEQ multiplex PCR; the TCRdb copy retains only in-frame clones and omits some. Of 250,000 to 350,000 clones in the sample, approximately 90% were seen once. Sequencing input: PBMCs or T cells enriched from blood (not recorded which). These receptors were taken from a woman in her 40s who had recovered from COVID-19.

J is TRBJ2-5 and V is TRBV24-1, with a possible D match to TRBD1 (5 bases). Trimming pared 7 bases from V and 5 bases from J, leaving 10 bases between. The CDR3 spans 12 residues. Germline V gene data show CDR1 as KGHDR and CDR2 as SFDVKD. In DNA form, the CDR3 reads TGTGCCACCAGCGCAGGGCCGGAGACCCAGTACTTC. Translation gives CATSAGPETQYF.

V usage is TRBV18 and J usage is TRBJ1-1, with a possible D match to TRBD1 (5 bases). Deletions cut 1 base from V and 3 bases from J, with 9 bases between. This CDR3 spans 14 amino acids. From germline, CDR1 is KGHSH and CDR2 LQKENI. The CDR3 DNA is TGTGCCAGCTCACCACAGGGGTTCGACACTGAAGCTTTCTTT. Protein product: CASSPQGFDTEAFF.

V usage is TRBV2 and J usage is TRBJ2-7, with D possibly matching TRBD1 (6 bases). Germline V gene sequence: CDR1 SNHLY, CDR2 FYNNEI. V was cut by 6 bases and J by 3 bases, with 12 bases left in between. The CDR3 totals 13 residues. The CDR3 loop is CASRDRNLYEQYF. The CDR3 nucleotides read TGTGCCAGCAGGGACAGAAACCTCTACGAGCAGTACTTC.

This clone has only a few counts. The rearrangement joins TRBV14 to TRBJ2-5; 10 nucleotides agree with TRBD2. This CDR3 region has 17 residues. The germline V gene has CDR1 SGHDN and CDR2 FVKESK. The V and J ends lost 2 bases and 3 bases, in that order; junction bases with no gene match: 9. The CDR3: CASSQRGGLAAKETQYF. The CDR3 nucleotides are TGTGCCAGCAGCCAACGGGGCGGACTAGCGGCAAAAGAGACCCAGTACTTC.

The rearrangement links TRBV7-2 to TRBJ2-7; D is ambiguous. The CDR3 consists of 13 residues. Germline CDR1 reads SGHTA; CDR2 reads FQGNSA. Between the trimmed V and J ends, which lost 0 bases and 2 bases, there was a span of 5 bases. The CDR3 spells CASSLAIPYEQYF. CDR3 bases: TGTGCCAGCAGCTTAGCTATTCCCTACGAGCAGTACTTC.

The CDR3 spells CASSLVGAPGEQFF. In nucleotides, the CDR3 is TGTGCCAGCAGCTTGGTGGGGGCGCCCGGTGAGCAGTTCTTC. This chain joins TRBV11-1 and TRBJ2-1, with D tentatively TRBD1 (6 bases). The CDR3 length is 14 residues. Germline CDR1 reads SGHAT; CDR2 reads FQDESV (reference sequence). The V end was cut by 3 bases, the J end by 9 bases, with 15 bases between.

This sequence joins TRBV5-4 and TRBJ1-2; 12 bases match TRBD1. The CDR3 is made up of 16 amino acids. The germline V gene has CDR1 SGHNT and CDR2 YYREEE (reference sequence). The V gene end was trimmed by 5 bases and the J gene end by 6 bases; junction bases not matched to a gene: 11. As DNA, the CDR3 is TGTGCCAGCAGGCCGGGACAGGGGGCCTTAGACCATGGCTACACCTTC. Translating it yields CASRPGQGALDHGYTF.

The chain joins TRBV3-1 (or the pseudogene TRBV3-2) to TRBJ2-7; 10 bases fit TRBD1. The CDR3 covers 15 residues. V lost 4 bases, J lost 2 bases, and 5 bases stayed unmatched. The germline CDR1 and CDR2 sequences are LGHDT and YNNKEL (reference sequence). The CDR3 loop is CASSPGTGETYEQYF. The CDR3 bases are TGTGCCAGCAGCCCCGGGACAGGGGAAACCTACGAGCAGTACTTC.

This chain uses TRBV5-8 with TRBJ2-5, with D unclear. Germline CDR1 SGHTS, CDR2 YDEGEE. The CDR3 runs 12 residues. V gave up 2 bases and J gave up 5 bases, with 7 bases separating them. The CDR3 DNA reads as TGTGCCAGCAGCTTTAGTTGGGAGACCCAGTACTTC. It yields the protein CASSFSWETQYF. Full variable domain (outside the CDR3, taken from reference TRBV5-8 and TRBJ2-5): EAGVTQSPTHLIKTRGQQATLRCSPISGHTSVYWYQQALGLGLQFLLWYDEGEERNRGNFPPRFSGRQFPNYSSELNVNALELEDSALYLCASSFSWETQYFGPGTRLLVL.

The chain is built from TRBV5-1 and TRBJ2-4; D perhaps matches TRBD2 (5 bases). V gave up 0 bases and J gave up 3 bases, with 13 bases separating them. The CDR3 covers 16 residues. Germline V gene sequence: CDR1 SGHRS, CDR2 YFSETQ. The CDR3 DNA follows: TGCGCCAGCAGCTTGGTGATCGGGGTGGGCAAAAACATTCAGTACTTC. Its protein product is CASSLVIGVGKNIQYF. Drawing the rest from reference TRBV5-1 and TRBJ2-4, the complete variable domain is KAGVTQTPRYLIKTRGQQVTLSCSPISGHRSVSWYQQTPGQGLQFLFEYFSETQRNKGNFPGRFSGRQFSNSRSEMNVSTLELGDSALYLCASSLVIGVGKNIQYFGAGTRLSVL.

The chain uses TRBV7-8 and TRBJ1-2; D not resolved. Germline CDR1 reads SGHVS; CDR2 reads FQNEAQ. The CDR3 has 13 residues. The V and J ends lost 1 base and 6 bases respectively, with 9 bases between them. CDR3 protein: CASSLGSDNGYTF. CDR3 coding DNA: TGTGCCAGCAGCTTAGGTTCAGACAATGGCTACACCTTC.

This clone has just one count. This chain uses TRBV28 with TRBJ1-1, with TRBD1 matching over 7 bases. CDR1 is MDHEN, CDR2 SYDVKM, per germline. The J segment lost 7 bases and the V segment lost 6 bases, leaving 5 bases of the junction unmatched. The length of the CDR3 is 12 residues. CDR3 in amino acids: CASSAQGFEAFF. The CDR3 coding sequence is TGTGCCAGCAGCGCACAGGGGTTTGAAGCTTTCTTT.

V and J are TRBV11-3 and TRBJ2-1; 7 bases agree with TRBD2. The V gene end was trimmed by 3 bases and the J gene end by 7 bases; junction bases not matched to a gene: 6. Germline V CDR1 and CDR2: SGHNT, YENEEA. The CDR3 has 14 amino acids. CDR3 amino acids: CASSFGEGPNEQFF. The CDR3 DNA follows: TGTGCCAGCAGCTTCGGGGAGGGCCCTAATGAGCAGTTCTTC.

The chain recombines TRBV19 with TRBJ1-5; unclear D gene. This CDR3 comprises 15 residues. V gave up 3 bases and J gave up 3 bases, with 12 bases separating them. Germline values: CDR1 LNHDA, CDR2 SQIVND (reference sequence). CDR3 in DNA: TGTGCCAGTAGTATCCGAGAGGGCCCCAATCAGCCCCAGCATTTT. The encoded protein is CASSIREGPNQPQHF. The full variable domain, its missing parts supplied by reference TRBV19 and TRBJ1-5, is DGGITQSPKYLFRKEGQNVTLSCEQNLNHDAMYWYRQDPGQGLRLIYYSQIVNDFQKGDIAEGYSVSREKKESFPLTVTSAQKNPTAFYLCASSIREGPNQPQHFGDGTRLSIL.

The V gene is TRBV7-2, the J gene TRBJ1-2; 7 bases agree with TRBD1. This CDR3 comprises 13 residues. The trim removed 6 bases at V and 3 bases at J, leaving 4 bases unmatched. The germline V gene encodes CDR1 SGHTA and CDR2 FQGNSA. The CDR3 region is CASRTTGDYGYTF. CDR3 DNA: TGTGCCAGCAGGACCACAGGGGACTATGGCTACACCTTC.

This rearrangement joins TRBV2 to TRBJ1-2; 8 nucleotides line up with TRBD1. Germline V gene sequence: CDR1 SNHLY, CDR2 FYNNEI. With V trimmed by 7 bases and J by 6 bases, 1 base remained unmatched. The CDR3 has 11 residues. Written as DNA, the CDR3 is TGTGCCAGCAAACAGGGGGATGGCTACACCTTC. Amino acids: CASKQGDGYTF.

The CDR3 loop reads CASGLASNRETQYF. The CDR3 region has the DNA TGTGCCAGCGGTCTGGCTAGTAATAGAGAGACCCAGTACTTC. This sequence joins TRBV2 and TRBJ2-5, with D hard to call. Trimming took 8 bases from V and 4 from J, leaving 17 bases between them. The V gene's germline CDR1 is SNHLY and CDR2 FYNNEI. The CDR3 totals 14 residues.

The CDR3 region is CASSPQGREKLFF. The CDR3 coding sequence is TGTGCCAGCAGCCCTCAGGGGCGAGAAAAACTGTTTTTT. The genes are TRBV7-6 and TRBJ1-4, with TRBD1 as a possible D gene (6 bases). Germline V gene sequence: CDR1 SGHVS, CDR2 FNYEAQ. The CDR3 spans 13 residues. Trimming pared 5 bases from V and 8 bases from J, leaving 12 bases between.

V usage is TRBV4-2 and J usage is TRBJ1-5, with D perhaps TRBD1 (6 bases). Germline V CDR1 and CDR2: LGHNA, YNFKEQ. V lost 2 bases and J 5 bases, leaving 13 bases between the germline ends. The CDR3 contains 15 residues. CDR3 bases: TGTGCCAGCAGCCAACCCGGACAGTCCTATCAGCCCCAGCATTTT. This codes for CASSQPGQSYQPQHF.

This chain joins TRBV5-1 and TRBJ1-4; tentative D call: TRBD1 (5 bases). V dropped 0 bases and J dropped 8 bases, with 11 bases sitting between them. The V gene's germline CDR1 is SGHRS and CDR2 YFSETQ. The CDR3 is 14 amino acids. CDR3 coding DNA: TGCGCCAGCAGCTTGGGCAGGGAAAGGGAAAAACTGTTTTTT. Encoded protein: CASSLGREREKLFF.

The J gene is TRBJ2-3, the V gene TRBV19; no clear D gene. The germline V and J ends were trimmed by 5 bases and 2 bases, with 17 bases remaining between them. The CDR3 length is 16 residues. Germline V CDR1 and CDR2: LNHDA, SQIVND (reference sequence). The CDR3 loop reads CASSSRGVGATDTQYF. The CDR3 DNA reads TGTGCCAGTAGTTCTCGAGGAGTAGGAGCCACAGATACGCAGTATTTT.

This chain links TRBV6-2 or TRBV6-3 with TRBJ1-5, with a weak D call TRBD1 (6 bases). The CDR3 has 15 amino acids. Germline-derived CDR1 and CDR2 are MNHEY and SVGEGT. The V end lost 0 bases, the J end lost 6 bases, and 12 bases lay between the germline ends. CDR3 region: CASSYSTARGQPQHF. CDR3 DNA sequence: TGTGCCAGCAGTTACTCTACAGCCAGGGGTCAGCCCCAGCATTTT.

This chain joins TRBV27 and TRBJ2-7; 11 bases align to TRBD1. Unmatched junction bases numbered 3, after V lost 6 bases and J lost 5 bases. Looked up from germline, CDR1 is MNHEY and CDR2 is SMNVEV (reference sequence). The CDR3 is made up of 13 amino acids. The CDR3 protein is CASRRDRGDEQYF. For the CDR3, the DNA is TGTGCCAGCAGACGGGACAGGGGGGACGAGCAGTACTTC.

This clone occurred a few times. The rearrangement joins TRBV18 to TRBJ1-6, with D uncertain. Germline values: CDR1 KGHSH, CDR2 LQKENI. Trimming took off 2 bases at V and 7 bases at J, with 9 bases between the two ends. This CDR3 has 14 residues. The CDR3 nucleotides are TGTGCCAGCTCACCAGCTGCCCGGAATTCACCCCTCCACTTT. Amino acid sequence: CASSPAARNSPLHF.

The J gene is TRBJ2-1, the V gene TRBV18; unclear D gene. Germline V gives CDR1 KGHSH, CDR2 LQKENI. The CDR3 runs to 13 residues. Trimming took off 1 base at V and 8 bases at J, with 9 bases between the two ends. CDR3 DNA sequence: TGTGCCAGCTCACCACTTCCCGAGGATGAGCAGTTCTTC. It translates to CASSPLPEDEQFF.

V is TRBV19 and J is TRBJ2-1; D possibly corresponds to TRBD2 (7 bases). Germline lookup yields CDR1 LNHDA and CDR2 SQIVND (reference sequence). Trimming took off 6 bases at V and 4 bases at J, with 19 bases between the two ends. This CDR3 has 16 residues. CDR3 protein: CASSKGESAGYNEQFF. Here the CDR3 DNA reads TGTGCCAGTAGCAAGGGGGAGTCAGCGGGGTACAATGAGCAGTTCTTC.

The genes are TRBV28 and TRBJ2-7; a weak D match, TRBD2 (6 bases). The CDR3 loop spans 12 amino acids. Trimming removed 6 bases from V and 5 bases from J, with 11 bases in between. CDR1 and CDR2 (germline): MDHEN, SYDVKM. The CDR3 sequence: CASRDLAHEQYF. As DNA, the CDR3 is TGTGCCAGCAGGGATCTAGCGCACGAGCAGTACTTC.

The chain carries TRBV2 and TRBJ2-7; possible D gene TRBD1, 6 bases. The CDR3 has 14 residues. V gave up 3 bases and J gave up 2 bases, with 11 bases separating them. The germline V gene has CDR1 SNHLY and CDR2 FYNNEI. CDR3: CASSDGTPTYEQYF. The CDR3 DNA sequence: TGTGCCAGCAGTGACGGGACACCTACCTACGAGCAGTACTTC.

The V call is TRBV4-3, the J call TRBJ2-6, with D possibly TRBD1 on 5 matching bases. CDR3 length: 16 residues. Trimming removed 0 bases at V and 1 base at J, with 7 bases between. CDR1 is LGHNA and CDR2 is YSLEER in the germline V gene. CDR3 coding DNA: TGCGCCAGCAGCCAAGACAGGGCTTCTGGGGCCAACGTCCTGACTTTC. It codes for CASSQDRASGANVLTF.

Here the CDR3 DNA reads TGTGCCAGCAGCTCGACAGGGGGCGTCGGGGATACGCAGTATTTT. It is translated as CASSSTGGVGDTQYF. This rearrangement joins TRBV11-3 to TRBJ2-3; 10 bases agree with TRBD1. Germline V gene lookup returns CDR1 SGHNT and CDR2 YENEEA. The CDR3 is 15 amino acids. The V gene end was trimmed by 4 bases and the J gene end by 6 bases; junction bases not matched to a gene: 7.

CDR3: CASSQAPNEKLFF. In nucleotides, the CDR3 is TGTGCCAGCAGCCAGGCCCCAAATGAAAAACTGTTTTTT. The chain recombines TRBV7-9 with TRBJ1-4; D remains unclear. Germline CDR1 SEHNR, CDR2 FQNEAQ (reference sequence). Trimming pared 5 bases from V and 5 bases from J, leaving 9 bases between. The CDR3 has 13 residues.